Below are 27 T cell receptor beta chains sequenced from a single sample in a study of human T cells and chemical hapten exposure. The time point here: pre-sensitization, week 0. Treatment meaning: therapeutic diphenylcyclopropenone sensitization with weekly scalp DPC. Via MiXCR, TCRdb re-called the RACE reads, giving one row per CDR3 protein. The top ten clones hold about 2.5% of a sample with about 260,000 distinct CDR3 sequences, about 9% of them seen once. The sequencing here drew on whole blood, taken in connection with sensitization to the hapten diphenylcyclopropenone (DPC). The source is a woman aged 40 to 50 with alopecia areata. Some clones in this sample may be carry-over from other donors' samples.

The table lists this clonotype with many counts. The rearrangement links TRBV6-1 to TRBJ2-1; D gene uncertain. Per germline, CDR1 MNHNS and CDR2 SASEGT. CDR3 size: 14 residues. The germline V and J ends were trimmed by 9 bases and 3 bases, with 15 bases remaining between them. DNA for the CDR3: TGTGCCAGTGGGATCAGCCCTAACTACAATGAGCAGTTCTTC. It is translated as CASGISPNYNEQFF.

This clonotype was picked up a small number of times. This chain links TRBV2 with TRBJ2-1; D is ambiguous. The CDR3 is 13 amino acids. With 6 bases removed from V and 2 bases from J, the gap between germline ends came to 8 bases. Germline V gene sequence: CDR1 SNHLY, CDR2 FYNNEI. CDR3 coding DNA: TGTGCCAGCAGGGCTGCCGCCTACAATGAGCAGTTCTTC. It translates to CASRAAAYNEQFF.

This clonotype has at least ten counts. V usage is TRBV20-1 and J usage is TRBJ2-1, with unresolved D. Germline V CDR1 and CDR2: DFQATT, SNEGSKA (reference sequence). The CDR3 extends over 14 amino acids. The V and J ends lost 3 bases and 2 bases respectively, with 11 bases between them. The CDR3 is CSARKDWTYNEQFF. DNA of the CDR3: TGCAGTGCTAGGAAAGACTGGACCTACAATGAGCAGTTCTTC.

The chain uses TRBV7-9 and TRBJ2-1, with 9 bases that match TRBD2. The CDR3 spans 20 residues. Trimming removed 5 bases from V and 8 bases from J; junction bases left unmatched: 25. Germline CDR1 SEHNR, CDR2 FQNEAQ (reference sequence). The DNA of the CDR3 is TGTGCCAGCAGCAGCCCCGGGGTTGTAGCAGCGAGGACTAGCGCTTATGAGCAGTTCTTC. Protein sequence: CASSSPGVVAARTSAYEQFF.

The sample holds many counts of this clonotype. The rearrangement uses TRBV7-2 and TRBJ2-1, with TRBD2 identical over 8 bases. After removal of 3 bases from V and 10 bases from J, the junction contained 8 bases not matched to a gene. The CDR3 has 14 residues. Germline CDR1 SGHTA, CDR2 FQGNSA. The CDR3 nucleotides read TGTGCCAGCAGCTTCCCTCGGGAGCGGGGGGAGCAGTTCTTC. Encoded protein: CASSFPRERGEQFF.

The chain employs TRBV9 and TRBJ2-7, with D possibly TRBD1 on 6 matching bases. The CDR3 covers 15 residues. Germline lookup yields CDR1 SGDLS and CDR2 YYNGEE. The V gene lost 0 bases and the J gene lost 5 bases, with 15 bases spanning the gap. The DNA of the CDR3 is TGTGCCAGCAGCGTAGACGCAGGGGAGTTAGACGAGCAGTACTTC. Translated: CASSVDAGELDEQYF.

This clonotype turned up a few times. The chain carries TRBV7-9 and TRBJ1-1; D ambiguous. The germline gives CDR1 SEHNR, CDR2 FQNEAQ (reference sequence). Trimming removed 5 bases at V and 3 bases at J, with 16 bases between. This CDR3 has 15 amino acids. The CDR3 sequence is CASSRDRKVDTEAFF. The CDR3 DNA follows: TGTGCCAGCAGCCGAGATCGAAAGGTGGACACTGAAGCTTTCTTT.

This clonotype was recorded at least ten times. The chain is built from TRBV29-1 and TRBJ2-7; TRBD2 matches at 8 bases. The length of the CDR3 is 14 residues. The V and J ends lost 6 bases and 3 bases, in that order; junction bases with no gene match: 10. Germline V CDR1 and CDR2: SQVTM, ANQGSEA. The CDR3 loop is CSVAGGAEIYEQYF. The CDR3 DNA sequence: TGCAGCGTCGCCGGGGGGGCCGAAATCTACGAGCAGTACTTC.

This clonotype was observed a few times. This chain uses TRBV11-2 with TRBJ2-5, with 9 bases identical to TRBD2. The V gene end was trimmed by 7 bases and the J gene end by 5 bases; junction bases not matched to a gene: 11. The germline V gene has CDR1 SGHAT and CDR2 FQNNGV. The CDR3 spans 15 residues. The DNA of the CDR3 is TGTGCCAGCATGCCCTTAGCGGGAGCGGGGGAGACCCAGTACTTC. Its protein product is CASMPLAGAGETQYF.

V gene TRBV28 combines with J gene TRBJ2-5; either TRBD1 or TRBD2 may fit D (5 bases each). CDR1 is MDHEN, CDR2 SYDVKM, per germline. Trimming cost V 2 bases and J 9 bases, with 22 bases left between them. The CDR3 totals 16 residues. The CDR3 protein is CASSLQSGTSLGAQYF. CDR3 bases: TGTGCCAGCAGTTTACAATCCGGGACCAGCCTAGGGGCCCAGTACTTC. The full variable domain, rest sourced from reference TRBV28 and TRBJ2-5, is DVKVTQSSRYLVKRTGEKVFLECVQDMDHENMFWYRQDPGLGLRLIYFSYDVKMKEKGDIPEGYSVSREKKERFSLILESASTNQTSMYLCASSLQSGTSLGAQYFGPGTRLLVL.

This clonotype was seen a few times. J is TRBJ2-1 and V is TRBV6-5; TRBD1 is a possible D gene (5 bases). This CDR3 comprises 15 residues. The germline gives CDR1 MNHEY, CDR2 SVGAGI. Deletions cut 2 bases from V and 9 bases from J, with 17 bases between. The CDR3 loop is CASSYGYPGQGEQFF. The CDR3 bases are TGTGCCAGCAGTTACGGGTACCCCGGGCAGGGTGAGCAGTTCTTC.

This clonotype was found a few times. The genes are TRBV5-5 and TRBJ2-3; D unresolved. The CDR3 is made up of 15 amino acids. Germline lookup yields CDR1 SGHKS and CDR2 YYEKEE (reference sequence). Deletions cut 0 bases from V and 0 bases from J, with 8 bases between. The CDR3, as DNA: TGTGCCAGCAGCTTGGGGGCGTCTAGCACAGATACGCAGTATTTT. Translation: CASSLGASSTDTQYF.

This clonotype was observed many times. The CDR3 spells CASSHRGSGGSYEQYF. The CDR3 coding sequence is TGTGCCAGCAGCCACAGGGGGTCGGGAGGCTCCTACGAGCAGTACTTC. The rearrangement links TRBV5-4 to TRBJ2-7, with D possibly TRBD1 on 8 matching bases. CDR1 and CDR2 (germline): SGHNT, YYREEE (reference sequence). Trimming cost V 4 bases and J 0 bases, with 17 bases left between them. CDR3 length equals 16 residues.

The gene calls are TRBV28 and TRBJ2-1; 11 nucleotides line up with TRBD2. Germline loops: CDR1 MDHEN, CDR2 SYDVKM. V shed 5 bases, J shed 8 bases, and the junction held 26 bases outside the gene matches. The CDR3 is made up of 21 amino acids. The CDR3 reads CASSRRWGQSSGRNMKDEQFF. As DNA, the CDR3 is TGTGCCAGCAGTAGGAGATGGGGGCAGTCTAGCGGGAGGAATATGAAGGATGAGCAGTTCTTC.

This clonotype was seen only a few times. The chain links TRBV5-1 to TRBJ2-7; TRBD1 agrees at 8 bases. The ends lost 2 bases at V and 7 bases at J; junction bases unmatched: 11. The CDR3 length is 15 residues. Germline loops: CDR1 SGHRS, CDR2 YFSETQ. The CDR3 coding sequence is TGCGCCAGCAGCTTCTTCCAGGGGGCCGAGGGGGAGCAGTACTTC. Translation: CASSFFQGAEGEQYF.

This clonotype has just a few counts. This rearrangement joins TRBV3-1 to TRBJ2-7; D possibly corresponds to TRBD2 (5 bases). The germline V gene has CDR1 LGHDT and CDR2 YNNKEL (reference sequence). V dropped 6 bases and J dropped 5 bases, with 20 bases sitting between them. The CDR3 spans 15 residues. The CDR3 sequence: CASRASEGQANEQYF. The CDR3 DNA reads TGTGCCAGCAGGGCATCTGAGGGCCAAGCGAACGAGCAGTACTTC.

The table lists this clonotype with many counts. This chain joins TRBV28 and TRBJ2-7, with 10 positions matching TRBD1. The CDR3 spans 15 residues. Germline V lookup: CDR1 MDHEN, CDR2 SYDVKM. With V trimmed by 6 bases and J by 6 bases, 11 bases remained unmatched. In nucleotides, the CDR3 is TGTGCCAGCAGCCCGGGAGGACAGGGGGAAGGCGAGCAGTACTTC. Its translation is CASSPGGQGEGEQYF.

The DNA for the CDR3 is TGCAGTGCTCCACCGCGGACTAGCGGGAACACAGATACGCAGTATTTT. This gives the protein CSAPPRTSGNTDTQYF. The genes are TRBV20-1 and TRBJ2-3; 12 nucleotides line up with TRBD2. J lost 2 bases, V lost 5 bases, and 8 bases had no gene match. Looked up from germline, CDR1 is DFQATT and CDR2 is SNEGSKA (reference sequence). There are 16 residues in the CDR3.

This clonotype was detected only a few times. The gene calls are TRBV24-1 and TRBJ2-1; D not resolved. Trimming removed 4 bases from V and 0 bases from J, with 12 bases in between. CDR1 KGHDR and CDR2 SFDVKD come from the germline V gene. The CDR3 loop spans 16 amino acids. DNA for the CDR3: TGTGCCACCAGTGACCCCGCGCTCAGCTCCTACAATGAGCAGTTCTTC. This codes for CATSDPALSSYNEQFF.

This clonotype was detected many times. The rearrangement joins TRBV7-2 to TRBJ2-3; 7 positions match TRBD2. V was pared by 1 base and J by 3 bases, with 10 bases of the junction left unmatched. Looked up from germline, CDR1 is SGHTA and CDR2 is FQGNSA. There are 17 residues in the CDR3. In DNA form, the CDR3 reads TGTGCCAGCAGCTTAGTCGGCGGGAGCACCGGTACAGATACGCAGTATTTT. Residues: CASSLVGGSTGTDTQYF.

CDR3 in DNA: TGTGCCAGCAGCCCATCCGGGACTAGCGGACCCAATGAGCAGTTCTTC. Translated, it gives CASSPSGTSGPNEQFF. This chain joins TRBV7-2 and TRBJ2-1; 11 bases agree with TRBD2. J gave up 6 bases and V 5 bases, and 9 bases lay outside the gene matches. Per the germline V gene, CDR1 is SGHTA and CDR2 is FQGNSA. The CDR3 runs 16 residues.

There are many counts of this clonotype. This chain connects TRBV9 to TRBJ2-1; 7 bases are shared with TRBD2. This CDR3 is 16 amino acids long. Per germline, CDR1 SGDLS and CDR2 YYNGEE. The ends lost 3 bases at V and 0 bases at J; junction bases unmatched: 6. The CDR3 spells CASSGSGTISYNEQFF. CDR3 coding DNA: TGTGCCAGCAGCGGAAGCGGGACGATCTCCTACAATGAGCAGTTCTTC.

The table lists this clonotype with a few counts. The CDR3 reads CASSPRDPRNNSPLHF. DNA of the CDR3: TGTGCCAGCAGTCCGCGGGACCCACGGAATAATTCACCCCTCCACTTT. This chain uses TRBV27 with TRBJ1-6; D is perhaps TRBD1 (5 bases). This CDR3 spans 16 amino acids. Germline-derived CDR1 and CDR2 are MNHEY and SMNVEV (reference sequence). V was shortened by 5 bases and J by 5 bases, with 16 bases between the two germline ends.

The chain carries TRBV27 and TRBJ2-7, with 11 bases that match TRBD1. The V gene end was trimmed by 8 bases and the J gene end by 4 bases; junction bases not matched to a gene: 7. Germline CDR1 reads MNHEY; CDR2 reads SMNVEV (reference sequence). This CDR3 has 14 amino acids. CDR3 in amino acids: CASGEGTGGYEQYF. In DNA form, the CDR3 reads TGTGCCAGCGGGGAAGGGACAGGGGGTTACGAGCAGTACTTC.

This clonotype appeared a few times. The chain uses TRBV4-1 and TRBJ2-1; 7 positions agree with TRBD1. The germline CDR1 and CDR2 sequences are MGHRA and YSYEKL. The ends lost 0 bases at V and 1 base at J; junction bases unmatched: 9. The CDR3 spans 18 residues. Here the CDR3 DNA reads TGCGCCAGCAGCCAAGACAACTTCGACAGGGTATCCTACAATGAGCAGTTCTTC. Protein: CASSQDNFDRVSYNEQFF.

The CDR3 spells CATSDAGQWETQYF. The CDR3 DNA sequence: TGTGCCACCAGTGATGCGGGACAGTGGGAGACCCAGTACTTC. The J gene is TRBJ2-5, the V gene TRBV24-1; tentatively, D is TRBD1 (7 bases). V dropped 3 bases and J dropped 5 bases, with 12 bases sitting between them. This CDR3 spans 14 amino acids. Germline values: CDR1 KGHDR, CDR2 SFDVKD.

There are many counts of this clonotype. The chain joins TRBV29-1 to TRBJ2-7; 8 bases fit TRBD1. CDR1 SQVTM and CDR2 ANQGSEA come from the germline V gene. The CDR3 runs 15 residues. V lost 3 bases and J lost 7; bases outside the gene matches: 14. CDR3 region: CSVETRGHPFREQYF. CDR3 in DNA: TGCAGCGTTGAGACCAGGGGGCACCCTTTTCGGGAGCAGTACTTC.